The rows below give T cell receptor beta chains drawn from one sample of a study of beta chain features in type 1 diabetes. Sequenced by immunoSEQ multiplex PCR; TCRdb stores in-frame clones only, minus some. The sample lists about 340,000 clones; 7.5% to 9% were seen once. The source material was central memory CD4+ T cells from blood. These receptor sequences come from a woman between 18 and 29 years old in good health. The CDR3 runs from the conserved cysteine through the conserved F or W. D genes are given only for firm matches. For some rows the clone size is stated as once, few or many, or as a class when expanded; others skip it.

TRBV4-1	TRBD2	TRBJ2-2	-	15	CASSQVAGWSGELFF	TGCGCCAGCAGCCAAGTAGCGGGATGGTCCGGGGAGCTGTTTTTT
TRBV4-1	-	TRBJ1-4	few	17	CASSQELRVATNEKLFF	TGCGCCAGCAGCCAAGAGTTGAGGGTTGCAACTAATGAAAAACTGTTTTTT
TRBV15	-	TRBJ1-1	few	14	CATSRNDRNTEAFF	TGTGCCACCAGCAGAAATGACAGGAACACTGAAGCTTTCTTT
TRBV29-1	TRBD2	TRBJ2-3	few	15	CSYAGLASSTDTQYF	TGCAGCTACGCGGGACTAGCGTCTAGCACAGATACGCAGTATTTT
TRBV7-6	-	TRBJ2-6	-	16	CASSSGFAVGANVLTF	TGTGCCAGCAGCTCCGGGTTCGCTGTGGGGGCCAACGTCCTGACTTTC
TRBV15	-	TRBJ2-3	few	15	CATSRDKGGTDTQYF	TGTGCCACCAGCAGAGATAAGGGTGGCACAGATACGCAGTATTTT
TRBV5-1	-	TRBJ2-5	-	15	CASSLHRGAEETQYF	TGCGCCAGCAGCTTGCATCGCGGGGCAGAAGAGACCCAGTACTTC
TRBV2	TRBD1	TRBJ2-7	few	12	CASTDRVYEQYF	TGTGCCAGCACCGACAGGGTCTACGAGCAGTACTTC
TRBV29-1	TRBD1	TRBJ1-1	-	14	CSVALTGGNTEAFF	TGCAGCGTTGCCCTGACAGGGGGAAACACTGAAGCTTTCTTT
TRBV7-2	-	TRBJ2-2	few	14	CASSLDRGTGELFF	TGTGCCAGCAGCTTAGATAGAGGGACCGGGGAGCTGTTTTTT
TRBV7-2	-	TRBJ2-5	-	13	CASSLREGETQYF	TGTGCCAGCAGCTTACGGGAAGGAGAGACCCAGTACTTC
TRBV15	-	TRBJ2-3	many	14	CATSPPRRTDTQYF	TGTGCCACCTCCCCCCCCAGGCGCACAGATACGCAGTATTTT
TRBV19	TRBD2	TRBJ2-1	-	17	CASRDSLAGVIYNEQFF	TGTGCCAGCCGGGACAGCCTAGCGGGAGTTATCTACAATGAGCAGTTCTTC
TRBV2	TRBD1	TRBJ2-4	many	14	CASSGQGSENIQYF	TGTGCCAGCAGTGGACAGGGCTCGGAAAACATTCAGTACTTC
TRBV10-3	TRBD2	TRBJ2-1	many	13	CATGGLANNEQFF	TGTGCCACCGGCGGACTAGCGAACAATGAGCAGTTCTTC
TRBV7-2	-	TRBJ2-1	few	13	CASSLDRYNEQFF	TGTGCCAGCAGCTTAGACAGGTACAATGAGCAGTTCTTC
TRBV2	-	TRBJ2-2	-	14	CASSVGPGTGELFF	TGTGCCAGCAGTGTAGGGCCGGGCACCGGGGAGCTGTTTTTT
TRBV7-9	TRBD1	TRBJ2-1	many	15	CASSLGDRRHNEQFF	TGTGCCAGCAGCTTAGGGGACAGGAGACACAATGAGCAGTTCTTC
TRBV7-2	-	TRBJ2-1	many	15	CASSFRQSSYNEQFF	TGTGCCAGCAGCTTCAGGCAAAGCTCCTACAATGAGCAGTTCTTC
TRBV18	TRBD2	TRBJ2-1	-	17	CASSPRGSGRGTDEQFF	TGTGCCAGCTCACCAAGAGGTAGCGGGAGGGGAACGGATGAGCAGTTCTTC
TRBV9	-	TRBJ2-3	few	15	CASSGSRHNTDTQYF	TGTGCCAGCAGTGGGTCACGCCACAACACAGATACGCAGTATTTT
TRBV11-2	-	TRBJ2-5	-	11	CASSFSETQYF	TGTGCCAGCAGCTTCAGTGAGACCCAGTACTTC
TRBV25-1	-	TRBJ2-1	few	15	CASSERPDSHNEQFF	TGTGCCAGCAGTGAGCGCCCCGACAGCCACAATGAGCAGTTCTTC
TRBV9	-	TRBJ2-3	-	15	CASSVDPGHTDTQYF	TGTGCCAGCAGCGTAGACCCGGGCCACACAGATACGCAGTATTTT
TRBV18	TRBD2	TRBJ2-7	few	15	CASSPPGLAEYEQYF	TGTGCCAGCTCACCACCGGGACTAGCAGAATACGAGCAGTACTTC
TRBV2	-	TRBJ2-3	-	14	CASVGGGPWDTQYF	TGTGCCAGCGTCGGCGGGGGCCCTTGGGATACGCAGTATTTT
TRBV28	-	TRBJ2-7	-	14	CASSPSGTVNEQYF	TGTGCCAGCAGTCCCAGCGGGACAGTGAACGAGCAGTACTTC
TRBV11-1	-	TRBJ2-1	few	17	CASSLGFALASYNEQFF	TGTGCCAGCAGCTTAGGATTTGCTCTAGCCTCCTACAATGAGCAGTTCTTC
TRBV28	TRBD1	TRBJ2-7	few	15	CASSLWGQGSNEQYF	TGTGCCAGCAGTTTATGGGGACAGGGATCGAACGAGCAGTACTTC
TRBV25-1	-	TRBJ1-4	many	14	CASSESATNEKLFF	TGTGCCAGCAGTGAAAGTGCAACTAATGAAAAACTGTTTTTT
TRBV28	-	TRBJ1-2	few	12	CASSAGPVGYTF	TGTGCCAGCAGTGCAGGTCCCGTAGGCTACACCTTC
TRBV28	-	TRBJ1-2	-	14	CASSSPGRDYGYTF	TGTGCCAGCAGTTCCCCGGGACGGGACTATGGCTACACCTTC
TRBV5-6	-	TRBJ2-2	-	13	CASSLTRAGELFF	TGTGCCAGCAGCCTGACCCGCGCCGGGGAGCTGTTTTTT